This T cell receptor beta chain was obtained from a study of vaccination and CD4 T cells after COVID-19. The wider study: SARS-CoV-2 was confirmed by nasal swab PCR; disease was mild in eight to ten, severe in one.

CDR1 is SGHVS and CDR2 is FNYEAQ in the germline V gene. V shed 6 bases and J shed 4 bases, with 24 bases lying between them. CDR3 length: 17 amino acids. Treatment defined: roughly nine-day PBMC culture with coronavirus spike peptide pools or control peptides (ViraFEST assay). Negative selection yielded CD4+ T cells from day-10 cultures. This clonotype was seen a single time. No antigen is known for it. With the Oncomine TCR Beta short-read assay, DNA from cultured CD4+ T cells was sequenced. MiXCR was run by TCRdb on the PCR reads, yielding one entry per CDR3 protein. This sample has fewer than 15,000 distinct CDR3 sequences, with 60% to 85% found just once.

Sequenced sample: CD4+ T cells from blood, cultured in vitro. The chain combines TRBV7-6 with TRBJ2-5, with D perhaps matching TRBD2 (6 bases). This clonotype originated in a human donor who had recovered from COVID-19. CDR3 sequence reads: CASRGSSGTLPTETQYF. The CDR3 DNA reads TGTGCCAGCAGGGGGAGTAGCGGAACCCTTCCCACAGAGACCCAGTACTTC.